This T cell receptor (beta chain) was captured by sequencing in a study of blood T cell repertoires in COVID-19. In the study overall: Researchers got acute and convalescent COVID-19 samples from the United States, Italy and Spain. PBMCs, B-cell-depleted T cells, or T cells were the source of the cDNA or gDNA that made up the material.

Authors' methods: Estimation of nucleated cell counts relied on the amplification of reference gene primers. Method: immunoSEQ multiplex PCR; TCRdb's copy keeps in-frame clones and lacks some. V and J calls and clone size are given by that table; D and trimming were obtained from the DNA. The data contain roughly 340,000 clones, around 90% of them singletons. The CDR3 extends over 18 amino acids. The specimen was peripheral blood. The clonotype originates from a woman aged 25 to 45 with COVID-19, enrolled during active disease. The V and J genes are TRBV12-2 and TRBJ2-7; the tabulated D call, TRBD2, remains unverified against the DNA. TRBV12-2 is a recognized pseudogene. The CDR3, as DNA: TGTGCAAGTCGCTCCACCCCCCCGGCGGGGGGCAGGGACTACGAGCAGTACGTC. Amino acid sequence: CASRSTPPAGGRDYEQYV.